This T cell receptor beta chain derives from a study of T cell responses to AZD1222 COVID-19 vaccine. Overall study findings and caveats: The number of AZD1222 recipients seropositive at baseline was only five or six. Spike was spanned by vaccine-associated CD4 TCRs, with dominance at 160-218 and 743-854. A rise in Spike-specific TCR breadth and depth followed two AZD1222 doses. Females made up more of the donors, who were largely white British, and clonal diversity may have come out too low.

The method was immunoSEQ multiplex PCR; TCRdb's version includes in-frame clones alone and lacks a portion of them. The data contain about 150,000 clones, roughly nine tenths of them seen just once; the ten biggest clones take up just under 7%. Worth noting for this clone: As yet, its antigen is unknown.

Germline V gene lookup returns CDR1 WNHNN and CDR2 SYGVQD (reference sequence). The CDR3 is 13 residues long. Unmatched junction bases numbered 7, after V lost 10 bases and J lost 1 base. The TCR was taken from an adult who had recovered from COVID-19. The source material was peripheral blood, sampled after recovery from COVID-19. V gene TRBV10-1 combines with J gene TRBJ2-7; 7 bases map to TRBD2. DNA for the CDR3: TGCGCCAACCCTAGCGGAATATCCTACGAGCAGTACTTC. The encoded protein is CANPSGISYEQYF.